These 8 T cell receptor beta chains originate from one sample sequenced in a study of T-cell memory formation after mild COVID-19. TCRdb re-analysed the 5' RACE reads in MiXCR, keeping a single row per CDR3 protein. The table shows under 450,000 distinct CDR3 sequences, with 13% to 15% occurring only once. The sequencing input was PBMCs or a T cell subset sorted from them (not recorded which). Every receptor here comes from a man between 18 and 29 years old who had mild COVID-19 (a few samples of this study predate the infection). Cell type and time point are not known.

This clonotype was detected a few times. The genes are TRBV20-1 and TRBJ2-3; TRBD2 agrees at 8 bases. The V gene's germline CDR1 is DFQATT and CDR2 SNEGSKA (reference sequence). J gave up 2 bases and V 5 bases, and 12 bases lay outside the gene matches. The CDR3 is 16 amino acids. The CDR3 spells CSAGGRGAPYTDTQYF. The DNA of the CDR3 is TGCAGTGCTGGGGGGCGGGGGGCCCCTTACACAGATACGCAGTATTTT.

At least ten counts were recorded for this clonotype. The chain carries TRBV12-3 or TRBV12-4 and TRBJ2-3, with a weak D call TRBD2 (5 bases). The CDR3 is 13 residues long. V lost 3 bases to trimming and J lost 5 bases, with 9 bases between them. The CDR3 reads CASSLGAVDTQYF. The CDR3 bases are TGTGCCAGCAGTTTGGGAGCGGTAGATACGCAGTATTTT.

The rearrangement uses TRBV3-1 and TRBJ2-5; TRBD1 is a possible D gene (5 bases). The V end was cut by 0 bases, the J end by 7 bases, with 12 bases between. Germline values: CDR1 LGHDT, CDR2 YNNKEL (reference sequence). The CDR3 runs 14 residues. The CDR3 reads CASSQERRVGTQYF. DNA for the CDR3: TGTGCCAGCAGCCAAGAACGCAGGGTGGGGACCCAGTACTTC.

This clonotype occurred once. The chain links TRBV6-5 to TRBJ1-1; 8 bases are a match to TRBD1. Germline assignment: CDR1 MNHEY and CDR2 SVGAGI. This CDR3 is 17 amino acids long. Trimming cost V 2 bases and J 7 bases; bases outside gene matches: 15. CDR3 bases: TGTGCCAGCAGTTACAGGACAGGGACTTATTTGTCGTATGAAGCTTTCTTT. This gives the protein CASSYRTGTYLSYEAFF.

There are a few counts of this clonotype. This chain uses TRBV2 with TRBJ2-7; 9 bases match TRBD1. The ends lost 4 bases at V and 6 bases at J; junction bases unmatched: 7. The CDR3 totals 14 residues. Germline-derived CDR1 and CDR2 are SNHLY and FYNNEI. CDR3 residues: CASSGDRVMGEQYF. The CDR3 coding sequence is TGTGCCAGCAGTGGGGACAGGGTGATGGGCGAGCAGTACTTC.

The rearrangement joins TRBV24-1 to TRBJ2-2; no clear D gene. This CDR3 comprises 13 residues. Germline V gene data show CDR1 as KGHDR and CDR2 as SFDVKD. The V end lost 5 bases, the J end lost 7 bases, and 10 bases lay between the germline ends. CDR3 in amino acids: CATSGIDIGELFF. In DNA form, the CDR3 reads TGTGCCACCAGTGGTATTGATATCGGGGAGCTGTTTTTT.

Here the CDR3 DNA reads TGTGCCAGCAGCCTAAACGGGGCAGGACATGGCTACACCTTC. The encoded protein is CASSLNGAGHGYTF. The rearrangement uses TRBV27 and TRBJ1-2; a weak D match, TRBD1 (5 bases). CDR1 and CDR2 (germline): MNHEY, SMNVEV (reference sequence). The V gene lost 6 bases and the J gene lost 6 bases, with 17 bases spanning the gap. The CDR3 totals 14 residues.

This clonotype was counted a few times. The gene calls are TRBV27 and TRBJ2-7; weak D call: TRBD1 (6 bases). This CDR3 has 15 amino acids. Germline assignment: CDR1 MNHEY and CDR2 SMNVEV (reference sequence). Deletions cut 1 base from V and 2 bases from J, with 12 bases between. The CDR3 sequence: CASSLYRQAPYEQYF. The CDR3 DNA is TGTGCCAGCAGTTTATATCGACAGGCCCCCTACGAGCAGTACTTC.